These 28 T cell receptor beta chains share one sample of origin, sequenced in a study of early T cells in non-severe SARS-CoV-2 infection. From the 5' RACE reads, TCRdb called clonotypes with MiXCR, one entry per CDR3 protein. Of about 92,000 distinct CDR3 sequences listed, around an eighth are singletons. Sequences were obtained from whole blood. The receptor source for this set is an adult who was a healthcare worker with PCR-confirmed SARS-CoV-2 infection or an uninfected control (not recorded which).

The V and J genes are TRBV29-1 and TRBJ1-1, with D possibly being TRBD1 (5 bases). The CDR3 is 13 residues long. Looked up from germline, CDR1 is SQVTM and CDR2 is ANQGSEA. V was shortened by 2 bases and J by 1 base, with 8 bases between the two germline ends. The CDR3 here is CSVERGGNTEAFF. CDR3 nucleotide sequence: TGCAGCGTTGAAAGGGGAGGGAACACTGAAGCTTTCTTT.

This clonotype was observed a few times. The rearrangement uses TRBV27 and TRBJ1-4, with 7 bases that match TRBD1. Per germline, CDR1 MNHEY and CDR2 SMNVEV (reference sequence). CDR3 length equals 16 residues. V lost 6 bases, J lost 1 base, and 8 bases stayed unmatched. The CDR3 coding sequence is TGTGCCAGCAGCCAGCAGGGGGGTCGAACTAATGAAAAACTGTTTTTT. Translated, it gives CASSQQGGRTNEKLFF. Complete variable domain (other parts from reference TRBV27 and TRBJ1-4): EAQVTQNPRYLITVTGKKLTVTCSQNMNHEYMSWYRQDPGLGLRQIYYSMNVEVTDKGDVPEGYKVSRKEKRNFPLILESPSPNQTSLYFCASSQQGGRTNEKLFFGSGTQLSVL.

This chain links TRBV6-5 with TRBJ1-3; unclear D gene. Germline-derived CDR1 and CDR2 are MNHEY and SVGAGI. V was trimmed by 5 bases and J by 3 bases, leaving 11 bases between them. The CDR3 consists of 14 residues. The CDR3 DNA reads as TGTGCCAGCAGTGCCAACAGCCTTGGAAACACCATATATTTT. It specifies CASSANSLGNTIYF.

The CDR3: CASSQGPREIETQYF. Written as DNA, the CDR3 is TGCGCCAGCAGCCAAGGTCCGAGGGAGATAGAGACCCAGTACTTC. V gene TRBV4-1 combines with J gene TRBJ2-5; possible D gene TRBD2, 5 bases. Trimming shortened V by 1 base and J by 4 bases, and 13 bases separated the two germline ends. The CDR3 extends over 15 amino acids. Germline lookup yields CDR1 MGHRA and CDR2 YSYEKL.

The gene calls are TRBV20-1 and TRBJ2-2, with D perhaps TRBD2 (5 bases). The CDR3 length is 15 residues. Trimming removed 6 bases from V and 3 bases from J, with 17 bases in between. Germline assignment: CDR1 DFQATT and CDR2 SNEGSKA (reference sequence). The CDR3 nucleotides are TGCAGTGCCCTCGGAGTAGCGAGCTACACCGGGGAGCTGTTTTTT. This codes for CSALGVASYTGELFF.

This chain uses TRBV29-1 with TRBJ2-4, with D maybe TRBD2 (6 bases). V was trimmed by 0 bases and J by 5 bases, leaving 20 bases between them. CDR1 is SQVTM, CDR2 ANQGSEA, per germline. The CDR3 length is 17 residues. The CDR3: CSVEDLWDSGSENIQYF. The CDR3 DNA follows: TGCAGCGTTGAAGATCTGTGGGATTCCGGGAGCGAAAACATTCAGTACTTC.

In its sample, this clonotype was seen many times. This chain connects TRBV18 to TRBJ1-1; 7 bases are shared with TRBD1. This CDR3 contains 14 residues. The V segment lost 1 base and the J segment 5 bases; nucleotides outside the gene matches: 4. Germline V gene sequence: CDR1 KGHSH, CDR2 LQKENI. This chain's CDR3 is CASSPQTGVTEAFF. The CDR3 DNA reads as TGTGCCAGCTCACCACAAACAGGGGTGACTGAAGCTTTCTTT.

V is TRBV7-2 and J is TRBJ2-7, with TRBD2 matching over 12 bases. This CDR3 has 15 residues. V shed 5 bases and J 5 bases; nucleotides not matched to a gene: 7. CDR1 SGHTA and CDR2 FQGNSA come from the germline V gene. CDR3 bases: TGTGCCAGCAGCCTCAGACTAGCGGGAGACGACGAGCAGTACTTC. It specifies CASSLRLAGDDEQYF.

This clonotype appeared a few times. The rearrangement uses TRBV12-3 or TRBV12-4 and TRBJ2-5; 11 nucleotides align to TRBD2. This CDR3 is 15 amino acids long. V shed 5 bases and J 7 bases; nucleotides not matched to a gene: 9. CDR3 loop: CASSRLSGRARTQYF. The CDR3, as DNA: TGTGCCAGCAGTCGCCTTAGCGGGAGGGCGCGGACCCAGTACTTC.

The chain combines TRBV27 with TRBJ1-1; 11 nucleotides match TRBD1. With V trimmed by 8 bases and J by 5 bases, 4 bases remained unmatched. Germline-derived CDR1 and CDR2 are MNHEY and SMNVEV (reference sequence). This CDR3 is built from 13 residues. CDR3 DNA: TGTGCCAGCCGGACAGGGGGCCGAACTGAAGCTTTCTTT. It codes for CASRTGGRTEAFF.

This chain joins TRBV6-1 and TRBJ2-7, with D possibly matching TRBD1 (5 bases). V was pared by 8 bases and J by 2 bases, with 13 bases between. This CDR3 has 13 residues. From germline, CDR1 is MNHNS and CDR2 SASEGT. The CDR3 loop is CASAFGATYEQYF. CDR3 nucleotide sequence: TGTGCCAGCGCTTTTGGGGCGACCTACGAGCAGTACTTC.

This chain links TRBV2 with TRBJ2-1; 7 bases align to TRBD2. CDR3 length equals 14 residues. V was pared by 2 bases and J by 4 bases, with 2 bases of the junction left unmatched. Per germline, CDR1 SNHLY and CDR2 FYNNEI. In DNA form, the CDR3 reads TGTGCCAGCAGTGAACGACTAGCATACAATGAGCAGTTCTTC. Translating it yields CASSERLAYNEQFF.

This clonotype was seen only a few times. V gene TRBV5-1 combines with J gene TRBJ2-7; 15 bases match TRBD2. The germline V gene encodes CDR1 SGHRS and CDR2 YFSETQ. The V segment lost 3 bases and the J segment 6 bases; nucleotides outside the gene matches: 4. This CDR3 is built from 15 residues. CDR3 loop: CASSWTSGRVREQYF. The CDR3 coding sequence is TGCGCCAGCAGCTGGACTAGCGGGAGGGTGCGCGAGCAGTACTTC.

With regard to this clonotype: This may stem from a read error, because a much larger clone lies one nucleotide away. V usage is TRBV9 and J usage is TRBJ2-7; possible D gene TRBD1, 5 bases. The CDR3 consists of 14 residues. The V and J ends lost 3 bases and 3 bases respectively, with 13 bases between them. CDR1 SGDLS and CDR2 YYNGEE come from the germline V gene. Here the CDR3 reads CASSATDLYYEQYF. DNA of the CDR3: TGTGCCAGCAGCGCGACAGACCTCTACTACGAGCAGTACTTC.

V and J are TRBV5-5 and TRBJ1-1; 7 positions match TRBD1. J lost 1 base, V lost 0 bases, and 9 bases had no gene match. CDR1 and CDR2 from the germline V gene are SGHKS and YYEKEE (reference sequence). This CDR3 is built from 17 residues. CDR3 DNA: TGTGCCAGCAGCTTGGACTGGTGGGACAGCACGAACACTGAAGCTTTCTTT. Translation gives CASSLDWWDSTNTEAFF.

The CDR3 region is CASSPPTNEQFF. As DNA, the CDR3 is TGTGCCAGCAGTCCCCCGACAAATGAGCAGTTCTTC. The rearrangement joins TRBV28 to TRBJ2-1; no firm D call. The germline gives CDR1 MDHEN, CDR2 SYDVKM. The CDR3 length is 12 residues. Deletions cut 5 bases from V and 7 bases from J, with 9 bases between.

This clonotype was counted a few times. This sequence joins TRBV7-2 and TRBJ1-1, with a possible D match to TRBD1 (5 bases). With 1 base removed from V and 1 base from J, the gap between germline ends came to 10 bases. CDR3 length: 15 residues. Germline values: CDR1 SGHTA, CDR2 FQGNSA. The CDR3 is CASSLGGGTNTEAFF. CDR3 nucleotides: TGTGCCAGCAGCTTAGGCGGGGGGACGAACACTGAAGCTTTCTTT.

There are a few counts of this clonotype. The rearrangement links TRBV7-2 to TRBJ1-5, with D perhaps matching TRBD1 (6 bases). CDR3 length: 15 amino acids. Per germline, CDR1 SGHTA and CDR2 FQGNSA. The V and J ends lost 1 base and 0 bases respectively, with 7 bases between them. This chain's CDR3 is CASSLGGHSNQPQHF. The DNA for the CDR3 is TGTGCCAGCAGCTTAGGGGGACATAGCAATCAGCCCCAGCATTTT.

The chain recombines TRBV12-3 or TRBV12-4 with TRBJ2-7, with D possibly TRBD1 on 6 matching bases. The CDR3 is 15 residues long. Trimming removed 3 bases at V and 4 bases at J, with 16 bases between. The CDR3 loop reads CASSFDRRREYEQYF. The CDR3 nucleotides read TGTGCCAGCAGTTTCGACAGGAGAAGAGAATACGAGCAGTACTTC.

This clonotype was observed a few times. V and J are TRBV19 and TRBJ1-5; D is unclear. The CDR3 extends over 15 amino acids. Trimming stripped 1 base from V and 0 bases from J, with 7 bases between. Germline CDR1 is LNHDA and CDR2 is SQIVND (reference sequence). The CDR3 DNA reads as TGTGCCAGTAGTATAGGGGATCTTAGCAATCAGCCCCAGCATTTT. Translating it yields CASSIGDLSNQPQHF.

This clonotype was counted only a few times. This chain connects TRBV11-2 to TRBJ2-2, with 13 bases identical to TRBD2. The CDR3 totals 19 residues. J gave up 4 bases and V 5 bases, and 13 bases lay outside the gene matches. The germline V gene has CDR1 SGHAT and CDR2 FQNNGV. Here the CDR3 DNA reads TGTGCCAGCAGCCGCCGACTAAGGACTAGCGGGAGTCCCACCGGGGAGCTGTTTTTT. Translation gives CASSRRLRTSGSPTGELFF.

The chain recombines TRBV5-6 with TRBJ2-5; D is perhaps TRBD1 or TRBD2 (5 bases each). The CDR3 has 16 amino acids. Trimming took off 7 bases at V and 7 bases at J, with 26 bases between the two ends. Germline values: CDR1 SGHDT, CDR2 YYEEEE. In nucleotides, the CDR3 is TGTGCCAGCCTCACCGGGACCCCCGGGCTAGTGGGGACCCAGTACTTC. It encodes CASLTGTPGLVGTQYF. Supplemented by reference TRBV5-6 and TRBJ2-5, the full variable domain reads DAGVTQSPTHLIKTRGQQVTLRCSPKSGHDTVSWYQQALGQGPQFIFQYYEEEERQRGNFPDRFSGHQFPNYSSELNVNALLLGDSALYLCASLTGTPGLVGTQYFGPGTRLLVL.

This clonotype was recorded many times. This sequence joins TRBV19 and TRBJ2-7; either TRBD1 or TRBD2 may supply D (6 bases each). The CDR3 totals 15 residues. Trimming removed 4 bases at V and 0 bases at J, with 13 bases between. Germline V gene data show CDR1 as LNHDA and CDR2 as SQIVND (reference sequence). CDR3 coding DNA: TGTGCCAGTAGTACGAACAGGGAGGTCTCCTACGAGCAGTACTTC. Its protein product is CASSTNREVSYEQYF.

This clonotype was counted only a few times. This chain uses TRBV13 with TRBJ2-1; tentatively, D is TRBD1 (5 bases). CDR3 length equals 15 residues. The germline gives CDR1 PRHDT, CDR2 FYEKMQ (reference sequence). The germline V and J ends were trimmed by 2 bases and 4 bases, with 12 bases remaining between them. In nucleotides, the CDR3 is TGTGCCAGCAGCTTACCCCAACAGGCATACAATGAGCAGTTCTTC. It yields the protein CASSLPQQAYNEQFF.

This clonotype was seen more than once but under ten times. V and J are TRBV5-1 and TRBJ2-7; TRBD1 agrees at 7 bases. J lost 2 bases, V lost 4 bases, and 6 bases had no gene match. This CDR3 region has 14 residues. Germline V gene sequence: CDR1 SGHRS, CDR2 YFSETQ. In DNA, the CDR3 is TGCGCCAGCAGCCCCACAGGGGTCACCTACGAGCAGTACTTC. Protein: CASSPTGVTYEQYF.

The gene calls are TRBV7-2 and TRBJ2-7; TRBD2 matches at 10 bases. The CDR3 loop spans 15 amino acids. The germline CDR1 and CDR2 sequences are SGHTA and FQGNSA. V lost 5 bases, J lost 2 bases, and 6 bases stayed unmatched. CDR3 loop: CASSPGLAFPYEQYF. CDR3 DNA: TGTGCCAGCAGCCCGGGACTAGCGTTTCCCTACGAGCAGTACTTC.

The chain links TRBV7-9 to TRBJ2-3, with D perhaps matching TRBD1 or TRBD2 (6 bases each). The CDR3 length is 15 residues. Germline loops: CDR1 SEHNR, CDR2 FQNEAQ (reference sequence). V lost 5 bases and J 1 base, leaving 13 bases between the germline ends. In DNA form, the CDR3 reads TGTGCCAGCAGCCAGGGGACTCGACGCACAGATACGCAGTATTTT. Translated: CASSQGTRRTDTQYF. The variable domain in full, completed from reference TRBV7-9 and TRBJ2-3, reads DTGVSQNPRHKITKRGQNVTFRCDPISEHNRLYWYRQTLGQGPEFLTYFQNEAQLEKSRLLSDRFSAERPKGSFSTLEIQRTEQGDSAMYLCASSQGTRRTDTQYFGPGTRLTVL.

The rearrangement links TRBV2 to TRBJ1-1; D is possibly TRBD1 (5 bases). The CDR3 has 10 residues. The V gene's germline CDR1 is SNHLY and CDR2 FYNNEI. The germline V and J ends were trimmed by 10 bases and 7 bases, with 10 bases remaining between them. As DNA, the CDR3 is TGTGCCACTGGACACCATGAAGCTTTCTTT. Residues: CATGHHEAFF.